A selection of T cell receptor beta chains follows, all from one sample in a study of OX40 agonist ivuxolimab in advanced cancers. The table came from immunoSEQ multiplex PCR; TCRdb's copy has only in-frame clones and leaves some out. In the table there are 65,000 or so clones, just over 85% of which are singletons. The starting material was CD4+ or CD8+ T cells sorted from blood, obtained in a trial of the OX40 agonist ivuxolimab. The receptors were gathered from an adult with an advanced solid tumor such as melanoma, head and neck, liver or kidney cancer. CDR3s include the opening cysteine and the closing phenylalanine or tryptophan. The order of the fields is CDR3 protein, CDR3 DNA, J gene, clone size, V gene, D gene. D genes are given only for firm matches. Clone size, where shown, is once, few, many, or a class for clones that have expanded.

CASTGGGLNTEAFF | TGTGCCAGCACCGGAGGGGGTTTGAACACTGAAGCTTTCTTT | TRBJ1-1 | NA | TRBV2 | NA
CASSEQVSYEQYF | TGTGCCAGCAGTGAACAGGTCTCCTACGAGCAGTACTTC | TRBJ2-7 | NA | TRBV6-1 | NA
CATRTGTGDYSNQPQHF | TGTGCCACCCGAACCGGGACAGGGGATTATAGCAATCAGCCCCAGCATTTT | TRBJ1-5 | NA | TRBV19 | TRBD1
CASSLGQGWTQPQHF | TGTGCCAGCAGTCTGGGACAGGGTTGGACTCAGCCCCAGCATTTT | TRBJ1-5 | NA | TRBV28 | TRBD1
CASSPGQGGMNTEAFF | TGTGCCAGCAGCCCGGGACAGGGGGGTATGAACACTGAAGCTTTCTTT | TRBJ1-1 | NA | TRBV2 | TRBD1
CASSGQGGPGNTIYF | TGTGCCAGCAGTGGACAGGGAGGTCCTGGAAACACCATATATTTT | TRBJ1-3 | NA | TRBV7-3 | TRBD1
CASSPLGQHYEQYF | TGCGCCAGCAGCCCCCTCGGACAGCACTACGAGCAGTACTTC | TRBJ2-7 | few | TRBV5-1 | NA
CASSGAKGDEQYF | TGTGCCAGTAGTGGGGCGAAGGGTGACGAGCAGTACTTC | TRBJ2-7 | NA | TRBV19 | NA
CASSYSSGEKLFF | TGTGCCAGCAGTTACTCCTCCGGGGAAAAACTGTTTTTT | TRBJ1-4 | NA | TRBV6-5 | NA
CASSVGSSSYNEQFF | TGTGCCAGCAGCGTAGGAAGTAGCTCCTACAATGAGCAGTTCTTC | TRBJ2-1 | NA | TRBV9 | NA
CASSPAGQASYEQYF | TGTGCCAGCAGTCCAGCGGGACAGGCCTCCTACGAGCAGTACTTC | TRBJ2-7 | once | TRBV28 | NA
CASSPGQVGYGYTF | TGTGCCAGCAGCCCTGGACAGGTGGGCTATGGCTACACCTTC | TRBJ1-2 | NA | TRBV9 | TRBD1
CASSLFGAAGNTIYF | TGTGCCAGCAGCTTATTTGGGGCAGCTGGAAACACCATATATTTT | TRBJ1-3 | NA | TRBV7-9 | NA
CASSVDPDTEAFF | TGTGCCAGCAGTGTTGACCCCGACACTGAAGCTTTCTTT | TRBJ1-1 | many | TRBV2 | NA
CASSQDPLGRNRGELFF | TGCGCCAGCAGCCAAGACCCCCTGGGCAGGAACCGCGGGGAGCTGTTTTTT | TRBJ2-2 | NA | TRBV4-1 | NA
CASSYSRSSYEQYF | TGTGCCAGCAGTTACTCGCGGAGCTCCTACGAGCAGTACTTC | TRBJ2-7 | NA | TRBV6-5 | NA
CASSWDFNQPQHF | TGTGCCAGCAGCTGGGACTTTAATCAGCCCCAGCATTTT | TRBJ1-5 | few | TRBV7-9 | NA
CASSAGGTRFEKLFF | TGTGCCAGCAGCGCAGGGGGGACCCGATTTGAAAAACTGTTTTTT | TRBJ1-4 | NA | TRBV7-9 | TRBD1
CASSPPGGGHTGELFF | TGTGCCAGCAGCCCGCCTGGCGGGGGTCACACCGGGGAGCTGTTTTTT | TRBJ2-2 | NA | TRBV7-9 | TRBD2
CASSLSRDYSYEQYF | TGTGCCAGCAGTCTCTCCCGGGACTACTCCTACGAGCAGTACTTC | TRBJ2-7 | NA | TRBV13 | TRBD2
CASGTTSNTEAFF | TGTGCCAGCGGCACAACAAGTAACACTGAAGCTTTCTTT | TRBJ1-1 | NA | TRBV6-1 | NA
CAASWGYNEQFF | TGTGCCGCATCTTGGGGTTACAATGAGCAGTTCTTC | TRBJ2-1 | NA | TRBV6-1 | NA
CASSYSNGGTGGGYTF | TGTGCCAGCAGTTACTCGAACGGGGGTACCGGGGGTGGCTACACCTTC | TRBJ1-2 | NA | TRBV6-5 | NA
CSARVRPEQFF | TGCAGTGCCCGGGTCAGGCCTGAGCAGTTCTTC | TRBJ2-1 | NA | TRBV20-1 | NA
CASTPTSGGPTGELFF | TGTGCCAGCACCCCGACTAGCGGGGGGCCCACCGGGGAGCTGTTTTTT | TRBJ2-2 | once | TRBV7-9 | TRBD2
CASIPPGGMGQPQHF | TGTGCCAGTATTCCTCCCGGGGGTATGGGACAGCCCCAGCATTTT | TRBJ1-5 | NA | TRBV19 | NA
CASSFRDRVDSPLHF | TGTGCCAGTAGTTTCCGGGACAGGGTGGATTCACCCCTCCACTTT | TRBJ1-6 | NA | TRBV19 | TRBD1
CASSLLKGTGYYEQYF | TGTGCCAGCAGCTTATTAAAAGGGACAGGGTACTACGAGCAGTACTTC | TRBJ2-7 | NA | TRBV11-1 | TRBD1
CASTPRDRGFFF | TGTGCCAGCACCCCCCGGGACAGGGGATTTTTCTTC | TRBJ1-2 | NA | TRBV2 | TRBD1
CASSLMGSHTDTQYF | TGTGCCAGCAGCTTGATGGGTTCGCACACAGATACGCAGTATTTT | TRBJ2-3 | NA | TRBV11-3 | NA
CASSYLGQGVHYEQYF | TGTGCCAGCAGTTACCTGGGACAGGGGGTCCACTACGAGCAGTACTTC | TRBJ2-7 | NA | TRBV6-5 | TRBD1
CAWSVQGRDSNQPQHF | TGTGCCTGGAGTGTACAAGGCAGGGATAGCAATCAGCCCCAGCATTTT | TRBJ1-5 | NA | TRBV30 | NA
CASSLAPQVGHEQYF | TGTGCCAGCAGCTTAGCGCCACAGGTGGGCCACGAGCAGTACTTC | TRBJ2-7 | NA | TRBV7-2 | NA
CASSPEPQGYIQYF | TGTGCCAGCAGCCCAGAGCCCCAGGGATACATTCAGTACTTC | TRBJ2-4 | NA | TRBV5-4 | NA
CASSPGLATETQYF | TGTGCCAGCAGCCCGGGACTAGCGACAGAGACCCAGTACTTC | TRBJ2-5 | NA | TRBV11-2 | TRBD2
CASSRSGGRGDTQYF | TGTGCCAGCAGCCGCAGCGGGGGAAGAGGAGATACGCAGTATTTT | TRBJ2-3 | NA | TRBV28 | TRBD2
CASSQEGTRTDTQYF | TGCGCCAGCAGCCAGGAAGGGACTCGCACAGATACGCAGTATTTT | TRBJ2-3 | NA | TRBV4-1 | NA
CASSPLSRRTINEKLFF | TGTGCCAGCAGTCCCCTTTCGCGACGGACAATCAACGAAAAACTGTTTTTT | TRBJ1-4 | NA | TRBV2 | NA
CSVARTSGRDTQYF | TGCAGCGTTGCCCGGACTAGCGGGCGAGATACGCAGTATTTT | TRBJ2-3 | NA | TRBV29-1 | TRBD2
CASTDGVGNSPLHF | TGTGCCAGCACTGATGGGGTTGGGAATTCACCCCTCCACTTT | TRBJ1-6 | NA | TRBV6-5 | NA
CASSLGRLAETQYF | TGTGCCAGCAGTTTAGGTCGTCTAGCGGAGACCCAGTACTTC | TRBJ2-5 | once | TRBV27 | NA
CASSISGWNTGELFF | TGTGCCAGTAGTATCAGCGGGTGGAACACCGGGGAGCTGTTTTTT | TRBJ2-2 | few | TRBV19 | NA
CASSEFPAYEQYF | TGTGCCAGCAGTGAATTCCCCGCCTACGAGCAGTACTTC | TRBJ2-7 | NA | TRBV25-1 | NA